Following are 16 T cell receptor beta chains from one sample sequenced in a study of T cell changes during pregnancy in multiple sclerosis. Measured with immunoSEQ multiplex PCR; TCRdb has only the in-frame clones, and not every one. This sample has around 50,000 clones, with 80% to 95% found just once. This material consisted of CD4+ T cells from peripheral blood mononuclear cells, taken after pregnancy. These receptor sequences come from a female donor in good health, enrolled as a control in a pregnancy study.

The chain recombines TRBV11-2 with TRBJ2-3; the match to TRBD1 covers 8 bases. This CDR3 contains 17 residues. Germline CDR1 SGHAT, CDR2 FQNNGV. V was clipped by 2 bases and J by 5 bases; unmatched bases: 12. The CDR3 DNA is TGTGCCAGCAGCTTAAACCAGGGGGCGGTTGCTGGAGATACGCAGTATTTT. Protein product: CASSLNQGAVAGDTQYF.

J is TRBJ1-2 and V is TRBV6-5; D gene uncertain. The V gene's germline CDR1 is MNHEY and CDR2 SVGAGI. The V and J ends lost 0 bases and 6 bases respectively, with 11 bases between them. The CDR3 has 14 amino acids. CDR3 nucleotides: TGTGCCAGCAGTTACTCGAGAGCGGGGAATGGCTACACCTTC. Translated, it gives CASSYSRAGNGYTF.

In DNA, the CDR3 is TGTGCCAGCAGCCAAGAATTGGACTACAACAATGAGCAGTTCTTC. Its translation: CASSQELDYNNEQFF. The chain combines TRBV4-2 with TRBJ2-1; a possible D gene is TRBD2 (6 bases). V lost 0 bases and J 5 bases, leaving 11 bases between the germline ends. This CDR3 is 15 amino acids long. The germline V gene encodes CDR1 LGHNA and CDR2 YNFKEQ.

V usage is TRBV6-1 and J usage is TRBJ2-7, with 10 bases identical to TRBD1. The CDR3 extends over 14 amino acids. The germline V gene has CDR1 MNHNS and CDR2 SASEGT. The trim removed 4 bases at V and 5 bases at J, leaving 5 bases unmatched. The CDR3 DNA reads TGTGCCAGCAGTGGGAGACAGGGGGCACACGAGCAGTACTTC. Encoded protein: CASSGRQGAHEQYF.

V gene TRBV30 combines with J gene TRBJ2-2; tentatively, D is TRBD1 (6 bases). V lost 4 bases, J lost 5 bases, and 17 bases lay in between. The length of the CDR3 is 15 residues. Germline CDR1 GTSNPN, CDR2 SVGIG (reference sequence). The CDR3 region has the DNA TGTGCCTGGATCCCCCCAGGGGTGAAGACCGGGGAGCTGTTTTTT. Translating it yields CAWIPPGVKTGELFF.

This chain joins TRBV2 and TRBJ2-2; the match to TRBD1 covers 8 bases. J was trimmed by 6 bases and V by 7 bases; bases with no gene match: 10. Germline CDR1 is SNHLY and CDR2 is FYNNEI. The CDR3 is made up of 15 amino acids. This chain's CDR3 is CASMLRTGRSGELFF. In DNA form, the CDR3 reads TGTGCCAGCATGCTCAGGACAGGGCGATCCGGGGAGCTGTTTTTT.

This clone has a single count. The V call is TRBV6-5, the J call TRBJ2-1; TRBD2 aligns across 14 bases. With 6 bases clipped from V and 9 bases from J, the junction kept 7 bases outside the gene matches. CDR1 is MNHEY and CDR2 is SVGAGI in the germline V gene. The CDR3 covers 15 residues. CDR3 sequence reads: CASRWTSGGMVEQFF. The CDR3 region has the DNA TGTGCCAGCAGGTGGACTAGCGGGGGGATGGTTGAGCAGTTCTTC.

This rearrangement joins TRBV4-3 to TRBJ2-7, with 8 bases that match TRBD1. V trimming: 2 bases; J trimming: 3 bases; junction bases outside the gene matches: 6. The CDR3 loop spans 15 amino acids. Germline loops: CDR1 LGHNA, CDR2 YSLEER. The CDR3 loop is CASSQQTGQVYEQYF. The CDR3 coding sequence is TGCGCCAGCAGCCAACAGACGGGACAGGTCTACGAGCAGTACTTC.

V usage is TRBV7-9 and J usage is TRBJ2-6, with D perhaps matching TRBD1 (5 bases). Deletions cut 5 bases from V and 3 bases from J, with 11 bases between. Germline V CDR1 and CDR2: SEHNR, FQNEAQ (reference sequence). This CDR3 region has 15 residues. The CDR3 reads CASSRQGGGANVLTF. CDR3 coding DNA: TGTGCCAGCAGCCGCCAGGGTGGTGGGGCCAACGTCCTGACTTTC.

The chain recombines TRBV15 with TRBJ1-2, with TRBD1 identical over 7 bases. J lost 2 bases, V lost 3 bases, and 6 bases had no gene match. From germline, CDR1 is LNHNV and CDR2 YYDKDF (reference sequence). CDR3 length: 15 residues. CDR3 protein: CATSRGQGDNYGYTF. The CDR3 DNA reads TGTGCCACCAGCAGGGGGCAGGGGGACAACTATGGCTACACCTTC.

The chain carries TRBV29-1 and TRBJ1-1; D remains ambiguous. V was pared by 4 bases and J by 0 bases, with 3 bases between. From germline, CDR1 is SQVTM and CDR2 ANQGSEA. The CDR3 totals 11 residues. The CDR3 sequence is CSVGVNTEAFF. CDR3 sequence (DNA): TGCAGCGTTGGCGTGAACACTGAAGCTTTCTTT.

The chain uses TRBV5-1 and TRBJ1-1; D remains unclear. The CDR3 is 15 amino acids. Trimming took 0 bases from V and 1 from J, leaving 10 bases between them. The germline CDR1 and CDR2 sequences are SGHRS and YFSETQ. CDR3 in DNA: TGCGCCAGCAGCTTGGAGCTCGGCGGGAACACTGAAGCTTTCTTT. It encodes CASSLELGGNTEAFF.

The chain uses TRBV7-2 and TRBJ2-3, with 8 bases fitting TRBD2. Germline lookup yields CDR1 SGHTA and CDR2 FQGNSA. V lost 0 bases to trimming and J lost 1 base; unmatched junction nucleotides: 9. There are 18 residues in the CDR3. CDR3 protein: CASSLAWSGGGRTDTQYF. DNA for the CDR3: TGTGCCAGCAGCTTAGCGTGGAGCGGGGGAGGACGCACAGATACGCAGTATTTT.

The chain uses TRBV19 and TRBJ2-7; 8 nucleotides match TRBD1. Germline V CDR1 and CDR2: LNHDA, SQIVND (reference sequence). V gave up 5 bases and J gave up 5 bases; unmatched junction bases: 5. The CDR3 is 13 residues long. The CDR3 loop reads CASSSDRGHEQYF. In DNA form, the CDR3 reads TGTGCCAGTAGTTCAGACAGGGGCCACGAGCAGTACTTC.

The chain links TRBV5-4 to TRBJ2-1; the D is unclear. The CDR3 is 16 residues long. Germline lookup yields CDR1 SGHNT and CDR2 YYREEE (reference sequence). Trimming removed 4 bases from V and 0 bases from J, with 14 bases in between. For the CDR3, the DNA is TGTGCCAGCAGCACGGTAGAAAGGAGCTCCTACAATGAGCAGTTCTTC. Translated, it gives CASSTVERSSYNEQFF. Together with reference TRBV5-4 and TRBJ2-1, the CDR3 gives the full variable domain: ETGVTQSPTHLIKTRGQQVTLRCSSQSGHNTVSWYQQALGQGPQFIFQYYREEENGRGNFPPRFSGLQFPNYSSELNVNALELDDSALYLCASSTVERSSYNEQFFGPGTRLTVL.

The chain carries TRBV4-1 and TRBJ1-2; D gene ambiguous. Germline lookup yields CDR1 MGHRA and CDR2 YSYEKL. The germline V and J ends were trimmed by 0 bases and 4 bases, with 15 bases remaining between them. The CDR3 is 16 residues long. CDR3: CASSQESRRSGYGYTF. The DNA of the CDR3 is TGCGCCAGCAGCCAAGAGAGTAGGAGATCGGGCTATGGCTACACCTTC.